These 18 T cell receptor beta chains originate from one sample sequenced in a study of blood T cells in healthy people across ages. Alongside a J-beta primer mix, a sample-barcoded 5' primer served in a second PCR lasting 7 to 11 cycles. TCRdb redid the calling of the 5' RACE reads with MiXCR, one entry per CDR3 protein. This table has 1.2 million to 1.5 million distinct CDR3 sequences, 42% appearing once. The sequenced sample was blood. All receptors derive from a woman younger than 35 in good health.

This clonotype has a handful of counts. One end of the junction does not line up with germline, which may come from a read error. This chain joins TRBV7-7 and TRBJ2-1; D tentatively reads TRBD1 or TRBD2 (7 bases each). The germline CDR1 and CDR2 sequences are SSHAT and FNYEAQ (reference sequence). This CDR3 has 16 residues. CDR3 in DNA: TGTGCTAGCAGCTTAGGGGGCGGGGGTACAATAGCTGAGCAGTTCTTC. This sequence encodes CASSLGGGGTIAEQFF.

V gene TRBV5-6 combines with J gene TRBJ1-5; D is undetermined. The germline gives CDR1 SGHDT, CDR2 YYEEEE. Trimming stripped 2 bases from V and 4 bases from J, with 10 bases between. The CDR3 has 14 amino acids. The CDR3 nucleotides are TGTGCCAGCAGCTTATATTCGAGTAATCAGCCCCAGCATTTT. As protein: CASSLYSSNQPQHF. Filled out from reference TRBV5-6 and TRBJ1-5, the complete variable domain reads DAGVTQSPTHLIKTRGQQVTLRCSPKSGHDTVSWYQQALGQGPQFIFQYYEEEERQRGNFPDRFSGHQFPNYSSELNVNALLLGDSALYLCASSLYSSNQPQHFGDGTRLSIL.

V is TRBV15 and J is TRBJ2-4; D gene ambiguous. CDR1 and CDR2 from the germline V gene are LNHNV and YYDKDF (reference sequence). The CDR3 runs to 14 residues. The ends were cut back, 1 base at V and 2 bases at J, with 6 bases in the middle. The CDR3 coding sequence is TGTGCCACCAGCAGAGTCGACTCCAAAAACATTCAGTACTTC. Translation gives CATSRVDSKNIQYF.

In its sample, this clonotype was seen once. This CDR3 is CASSRDLPRELFF. CDR3 nucleotides: TGTGCCAGCAGCCGGGACCTACCCCGGGAGCTGTTTTTT. The chain joins TRBV7-9 to TRBJ2-2; D may correspond to TRBD1 or TRBD2 (5 bases each). Trimming took 5 bases from V and 9 from J, leaving 13 bases between them. Germline CDR1 and CDR2: SEHNR and FQNEAQ (reference sequence). CDR3 length equals 13 residues.

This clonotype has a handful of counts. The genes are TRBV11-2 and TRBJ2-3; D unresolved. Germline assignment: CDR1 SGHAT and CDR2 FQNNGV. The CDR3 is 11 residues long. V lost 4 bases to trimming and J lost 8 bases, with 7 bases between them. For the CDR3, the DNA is TGTGCCAGCAGCTGGGTACCTACGCAGTATTTT. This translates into CASSWVPTQYF.

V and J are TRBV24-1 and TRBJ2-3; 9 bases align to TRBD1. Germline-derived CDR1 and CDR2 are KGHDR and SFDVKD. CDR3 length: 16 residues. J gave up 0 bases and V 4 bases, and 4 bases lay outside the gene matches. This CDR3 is CATSDPGTGSTDTQYF. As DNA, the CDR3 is TGTGCCACCAGTGACCCCGGGACAGGGAGCACAGATACGCAGTATTTT.

DNA for the CDR3: TGCGCCAGCAGCCAAGCTAGCAGGGACGAGCAGTACTTC. Amino acid sequence: CASSQASRDEQYF. The chain recombines TRBV4-1 with TRBJ2-5; tentatively, D is TRBD1 or TRBD2 (5 bases each). Matching the DNA end better, TRBJ2-7 makes the J call doubtful. The CDR3 runs to 13 residues. Germline V lookup: CDR1 MGHRA, CDR2 YSYEKL.

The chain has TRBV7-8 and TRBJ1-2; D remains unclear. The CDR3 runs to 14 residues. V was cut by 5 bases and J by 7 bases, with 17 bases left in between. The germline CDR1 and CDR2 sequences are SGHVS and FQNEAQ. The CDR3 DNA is TGTGCCAGCAGCCCAGTCGTGGGTCCTAGTGGCTACACCTTC. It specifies CASSPVVGPSGYTF.

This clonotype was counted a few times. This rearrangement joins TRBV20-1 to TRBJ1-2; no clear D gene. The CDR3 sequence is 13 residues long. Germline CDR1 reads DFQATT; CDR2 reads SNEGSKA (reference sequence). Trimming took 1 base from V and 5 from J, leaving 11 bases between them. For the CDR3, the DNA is TGCAGTGCTAGAGCCTTGCCGGTTTATGGCTACACCTTC. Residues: CSARALPVYGYTF.

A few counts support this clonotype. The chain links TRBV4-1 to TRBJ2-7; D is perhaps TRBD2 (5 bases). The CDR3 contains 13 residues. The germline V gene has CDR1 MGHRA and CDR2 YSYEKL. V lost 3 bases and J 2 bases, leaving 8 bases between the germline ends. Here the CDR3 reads CASSHPGAYEQYF. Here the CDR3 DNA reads TGCGCCAGCAGCCACCCCGGGGCCTACGAGCAGTACTTC.

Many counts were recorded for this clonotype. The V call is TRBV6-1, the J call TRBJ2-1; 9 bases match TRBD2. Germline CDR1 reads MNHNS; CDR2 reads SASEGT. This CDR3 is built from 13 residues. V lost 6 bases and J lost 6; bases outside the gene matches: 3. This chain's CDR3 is CASRAGGGNEQFF. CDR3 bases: TGTGCCAGCAGAGCGGGAGGAGGCAATGAGCAGTTCTTC.

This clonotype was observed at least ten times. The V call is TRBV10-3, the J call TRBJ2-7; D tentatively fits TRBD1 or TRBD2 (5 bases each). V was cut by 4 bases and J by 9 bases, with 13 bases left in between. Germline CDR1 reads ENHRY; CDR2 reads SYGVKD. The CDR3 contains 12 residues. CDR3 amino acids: CAISGDAVGQYF. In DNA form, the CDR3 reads TGTGCCATCAGTGGGGACGCGGTAGGGCAGTACTTC.

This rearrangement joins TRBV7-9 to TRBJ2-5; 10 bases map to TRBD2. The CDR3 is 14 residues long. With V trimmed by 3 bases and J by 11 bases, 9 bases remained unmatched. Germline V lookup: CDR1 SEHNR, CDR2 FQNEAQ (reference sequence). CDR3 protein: CASSFGAGGTEQYF. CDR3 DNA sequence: TGTGCCAGCAGCTTTGGAGCGGGAGGGACGGAGCAGTACTTC. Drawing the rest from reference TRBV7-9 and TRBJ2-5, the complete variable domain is DTGVSQNPRHKITKRGQNVTFRCDPISEHNRLYWYRQTLGQGPEFLTYFQNEAQLEKSRLLSDRFSAERPKGSFSTLEIQRTEQGDSAMYLCASSFGAGGTEQYFGPGTRLLVL.

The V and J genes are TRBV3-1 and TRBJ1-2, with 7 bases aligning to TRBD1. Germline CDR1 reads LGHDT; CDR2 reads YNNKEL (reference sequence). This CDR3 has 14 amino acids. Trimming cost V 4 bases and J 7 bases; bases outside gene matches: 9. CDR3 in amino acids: CASSPQTTGTGYTF. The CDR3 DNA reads TGTGCCAGCAGCCCCCAAACGACAGGGACTGGCTACACCTTC.

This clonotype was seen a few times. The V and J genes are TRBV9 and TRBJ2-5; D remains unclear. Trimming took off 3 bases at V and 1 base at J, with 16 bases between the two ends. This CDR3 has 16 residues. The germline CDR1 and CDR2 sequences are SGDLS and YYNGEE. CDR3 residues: CASSANTETSQETQYF. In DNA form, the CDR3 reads TGTGCCAGCAGCGCGAATACCGAGACATCCCAAGAGACCCAGTACTTC.

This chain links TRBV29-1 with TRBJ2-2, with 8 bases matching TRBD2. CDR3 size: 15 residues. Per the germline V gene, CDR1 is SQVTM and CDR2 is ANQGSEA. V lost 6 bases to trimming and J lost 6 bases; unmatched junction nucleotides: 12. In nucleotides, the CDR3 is TGCAGCGTACCCTTGAGCGGGAGCGTTGCCGGGGAGCTGTTTTTT. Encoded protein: CSVPLSGSVAGELFF.

The CDR3 DNA reads as TGTGCCAGCAGCTTAGTAAGCGGGGAATCTCCCTATGGCTACACCTTC. This gives the protein CASSLVSGESPYGYTF. The gene calls are TRBV7-2 and TRBJ1-2; no firm D call. Germline values: CDR1 SGHTA, CDR2 FQGNSA. Trimming stripped 1 base from V and 4 bases from J, with 16 bases between. The CDR3 length is 16 residues.

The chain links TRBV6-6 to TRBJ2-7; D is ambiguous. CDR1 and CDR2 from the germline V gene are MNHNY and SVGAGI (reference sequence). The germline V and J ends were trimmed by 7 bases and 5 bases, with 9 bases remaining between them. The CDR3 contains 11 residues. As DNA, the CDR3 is TGTGCCAGCAAGCAGTACCACGAGCAGTACTTC. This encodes CASKQYHEQYF.